This entry lists 3 T cell receptor beta chains sequenced from one sample in a study of T cells in Graves' hyperthyroidism and ophthalmopathy. Amplified TCR beta CDR3 regions derived from RNA transcripts. First-round RT-PCR targeting the TCR CDR3 was performed with the HTBI primer set. TCRdb passed the multiplex PCR reads through MiXCR, listing each CDR3 protein once. The repertoire holds a few hundred thousand distinct CDR3 sequences, with about 16% as singletons. Sequenced: blood. These receptors all come from a man in his forties or fifties with Graves' hyperthyroidism.

The table lists this clonotype with many counts. J is TRBJ1-2 and V is TRBV5-5; D ambiguous. V was clipped by 1 base and J by 2 bases, with 6 bases between them. The CDR3 loop spans 13 amino acids. CDR1 is SGHKS and CDR2 is YYEKEE in the germline V gene (reference sequence). CDR3: CASSLLFNYGYTF. The CDR3 bases are TGTGCCAGCAGCTTGTTGTTCAACTATGGCTACACCTTC. The full variable domain, completed using reference TRBV5-5 and TRBJ1-2, is DAGVTQSPTHLIKTRGQQVTLRCSPISGHKSVSWYQQVLGQGPQFIFQYYEKEERGRGNFPDRFSARQFPNYSSELNVNALLLGDSALYLCASSLLFNYGYTFGSGTRLTVV.

As to this clonotype: With a much larger clone just one base away, this may be a read error. The genes are TRBV5-1 and TRBJ2-1; no firm D call. Looked up from germline, CDR1 is SGHRS and CDR2 is YFSETQ. The length of the CDR3 is 14 residues. This CDR3 is CASSLVGGNNERFF. CDR3 DNA: TGCGCCAGCAGCTTGGTAGGCGGTAACAATGAGCGGTTCTTC.

This clonotype was seen at least ten times. V gene TRBV7-3 combines with J gene TRBJ2-3; TRBD1 aligns across 7 bases. V trimming: 5 bases; J trimming: 2 bases; junction bases outside the gene matches: 7. CDR3 length: 15 amino acids. Germline lookup yields CDR1 SGHTA and CDR2 FQGTGA. The CDR3 sequence: CASSPGQLITDTQYF. DNA for the CDR3: TGTGCCAGCAGCCCGGGACAGTTAATCACAGATACGCAGTATTTT.